This T cell receptor beta chain was identified during a study of early T cells in non-severe SARS-CoV-2 infection. Study information: Sequenced material consisted of bulk RNA (from unsorted whole blood), and chains were unpaired.

Study-level points and caveats: The matching step, a VDJdb search, favored anti-spike CD8 responses and missed private and CD4 specificities.

Germline V gene data show CDR1 as SGHTA and CDR2 as FQGNSA. This CDR3 is 15 amino acids long. The germline V and J ends were trimmed by 5 bases and 0 bases, with 10 bases remaining between them. Individually, cDNA molecules had unique molecular identifiers attached to them. TCRdb reanalysed the 5' RACE reads using MiXCR and keeps one entry per CDR3 protein. This sample has tens of thousands of distinct CDR3 sequences; about 9.3% occur once, and the top ten carry 4% to 4.5%. Worth noting for this clonotype: Its antigen remains unidentified.

The chain carries TRBV7-2 and TRBJ2-2; tentatively, D is TRBD1 (5 bases). The sequenced material came from whole blood. This clonotype was obtained from an adult who was a healthcare worker with PCR-confirmed SARS-CoV-2 infection or an uninfected control (not recorded which). CDR3 DNA sequence: TGTGCCAGCAGCCCCGACAGCGCGAACACCGGGGAGCTGTTTTTT. It yields the protein CASSPDSANTGELFF. The variable domain in full, completed from reference TRBV7-2 and TRBJ2-2, reads GAGVSQSPSNKVTEKGKDVELRCDPISGHTALYWYRQSLGQGLEFLIYFQGNSAPDKSGLPSDRFSAERTGGSVSTLTIQRTQQEDSAVYLCASSPDSANTGELFFGEGSRLTVL.